This T cell receptor beta chain is from a study of CXCR3-negative and CXCR3-positive naive CD8 T cells. Study context: Cumulative TRB read yield was approximately 135 million, averaging about 1.5 +/- 0.3 million per library.

Germline assignment: CDR1 SQVTM and CDR2 ANQGSEA. CDR3 length equals 11 residues. Each TRB cDNA library was prepared by 5' RACE (with UMI labels). From the 5' RACE reads, TCRdb lists one entry per CDR3 protein and no DNA. This table lists tens of thousands of distinct CDR3 sequences. Overall study findings and caveats: Freshly isolated PBMCs were used in most assays, given partial CXCR3 loss after freezing. Naive subsets showed comparable surface CD5, and TCR interaction strength was also inferred from TRB CDR3 physicochemistry. A higher hydrophobicity marked the TRB CDR3s of CXCR3-positive naive cells versus CXCR3-negative naive cells.

CD45RO-CCR7+CD27+CD95- cells counted as naive CD8+ T cells. As to this clonotype: Its specificity is not known.

This TCR derives from a human donor in good health. Some clones in this sample may be carry-over from other donors' samples. The chain uses TRBV29-1 and TRBJ2-5. The sequenced sample consisted of naive CXCR3+ CD8+ T cells from blood. Subset here: CD45RO-CCR7+CD27+CD95- naive CD8+ T cells expressing CXCR3 (TNR3+). The CDR3 sequence: CSGWYQETQYF. Filled out from reference TRBV29-1 and TRBJ2-5, the complete variable domain reads SAVISQKPSRDICQRGTSLTIQCQVDSQVTMMFWYRQQPGQSLTLIATANQGSEATYESGFVIDKFPISRPNLTFSTLTVSNMSPEDSSIYLCSGWYQETQYFGPGTRLLVL.